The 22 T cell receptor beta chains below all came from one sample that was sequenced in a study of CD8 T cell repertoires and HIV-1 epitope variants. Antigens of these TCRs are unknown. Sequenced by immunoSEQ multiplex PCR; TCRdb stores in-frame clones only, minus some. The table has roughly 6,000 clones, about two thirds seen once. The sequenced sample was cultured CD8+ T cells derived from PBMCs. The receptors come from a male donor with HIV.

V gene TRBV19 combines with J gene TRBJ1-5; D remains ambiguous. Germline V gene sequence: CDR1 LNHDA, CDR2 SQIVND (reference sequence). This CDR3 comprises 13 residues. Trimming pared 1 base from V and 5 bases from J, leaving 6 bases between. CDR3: CASSIAIHQPQHF. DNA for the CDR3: TGTGCCAGTAGTATAGCCATCCATCAGCCCCAGCATTTT.

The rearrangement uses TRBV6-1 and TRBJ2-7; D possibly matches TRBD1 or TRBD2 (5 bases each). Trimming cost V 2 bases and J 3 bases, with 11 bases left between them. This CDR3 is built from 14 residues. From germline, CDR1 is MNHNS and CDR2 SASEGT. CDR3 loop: CASSELGDLYEQYF. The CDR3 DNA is TGTGCCAGCAGTGAACTTGGGGACCTCTACGAGCAGTACTTC.

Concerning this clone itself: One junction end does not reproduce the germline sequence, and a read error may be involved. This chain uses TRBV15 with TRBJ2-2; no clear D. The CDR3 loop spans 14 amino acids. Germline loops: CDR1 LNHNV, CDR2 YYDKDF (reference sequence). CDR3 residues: CATSTLPGAGELFF. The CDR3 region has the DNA TGTGCCACCAGTACCCTCCCGGGCGCCGGCGAGCTGTTTTTT.

CDR3 loop: CASSFPGVSYNEQFF. CDR3 nucleotides: TGTGCCAGCAGTTTCCCAGGTGTCTCCTACAATGAGCAGTTCTTC. The genes are TRBV27 and TRBJ2-1, with D uncertain. The V end lost 3 bases, the J end lost 0 bases, and 9 bases lay between the germline ends. Germline V lookup: CDR1 MNHEY, CDR2 SMNVEV (reference sequence). CDR3 length equals 15 residues.

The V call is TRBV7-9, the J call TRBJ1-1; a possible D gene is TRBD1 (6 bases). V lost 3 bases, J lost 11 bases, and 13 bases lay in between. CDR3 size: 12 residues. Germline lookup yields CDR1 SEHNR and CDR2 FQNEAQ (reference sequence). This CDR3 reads CASSFGRGSAFF. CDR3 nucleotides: TGTGCCAGCAGCTTTGGCAGGGGTAGTGCTTTCTTT.

As DNA, the CDR3 is TGTGCCAGCAGATACAGGGGAGGGATGGAGACCCAGTACTTC. Protein product: CASRYRGGMETQYF. J is TRBJ2-5 and V is TRBV2; perhaps D is TRBD1 or TRBD2 (7 bases each). Germline-derived CDR1 and CDR2 are SNHLY and FYNNEI. The CDR3 covers 14 residues. The germline V and J ends were trimmed by 6 bases and 5 bases, with 16 bases remaining between them.

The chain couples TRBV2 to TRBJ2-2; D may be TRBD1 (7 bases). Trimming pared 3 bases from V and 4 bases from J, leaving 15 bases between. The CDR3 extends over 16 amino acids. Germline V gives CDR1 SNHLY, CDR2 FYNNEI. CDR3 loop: CASSEGQGGGTGELFF. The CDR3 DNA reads TGTGCCAGCAGTGAGGGGCAGGGGGGTGGCACCGGGGAGCTGTTTTTT.

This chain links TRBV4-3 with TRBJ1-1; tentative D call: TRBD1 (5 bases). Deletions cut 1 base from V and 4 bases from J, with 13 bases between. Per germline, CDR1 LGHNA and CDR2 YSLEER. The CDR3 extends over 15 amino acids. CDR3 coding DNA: TGCGCCAGCAGCCAAGGGGGTGGGGGGGGCACTGAAGCTTTCTTT. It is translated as CASSQGGGGGTEAFF.

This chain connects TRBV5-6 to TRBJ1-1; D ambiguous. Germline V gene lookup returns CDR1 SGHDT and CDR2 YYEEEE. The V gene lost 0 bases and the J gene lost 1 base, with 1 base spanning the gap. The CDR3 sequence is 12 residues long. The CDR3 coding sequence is TGTGCCAGCAGCTTGGCGAACACTGAAGCTTTCTTT. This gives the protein CASSLANTEAFF.

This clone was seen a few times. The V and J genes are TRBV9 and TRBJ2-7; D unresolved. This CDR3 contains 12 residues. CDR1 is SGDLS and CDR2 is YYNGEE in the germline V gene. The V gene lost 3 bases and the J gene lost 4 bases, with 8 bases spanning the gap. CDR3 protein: CASSDDGYEQYF. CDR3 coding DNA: TGTGCCAGCAGCGATGACGGGTACGAGCAGTACTTC.

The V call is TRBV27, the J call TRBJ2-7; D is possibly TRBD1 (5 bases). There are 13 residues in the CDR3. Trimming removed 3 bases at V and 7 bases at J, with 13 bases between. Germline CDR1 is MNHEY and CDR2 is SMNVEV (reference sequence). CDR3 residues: CASSLVGDEEQYF. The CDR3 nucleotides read TGTGCCAGCAGTTTGGTAGGGGATGAGGAGCAGTACTTC.

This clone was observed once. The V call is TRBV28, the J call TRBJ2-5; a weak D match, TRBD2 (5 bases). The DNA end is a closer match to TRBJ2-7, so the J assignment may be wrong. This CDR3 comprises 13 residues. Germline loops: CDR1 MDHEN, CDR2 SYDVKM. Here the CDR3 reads CASSGLVTYEQYF. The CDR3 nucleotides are TGTGCCAGCAGTGGACTCGTAACCTACGAGCAGTACTTC.

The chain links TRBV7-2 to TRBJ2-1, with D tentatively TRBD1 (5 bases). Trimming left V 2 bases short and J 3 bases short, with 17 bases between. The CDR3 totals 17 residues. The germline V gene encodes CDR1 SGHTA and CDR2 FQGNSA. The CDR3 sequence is CASSLPFGRVNYNEQFF. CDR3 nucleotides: TGTGCCAGCAGCTTACCCTTCGGCAGGGTAAACTACAATGAGCAGTTCTTC.

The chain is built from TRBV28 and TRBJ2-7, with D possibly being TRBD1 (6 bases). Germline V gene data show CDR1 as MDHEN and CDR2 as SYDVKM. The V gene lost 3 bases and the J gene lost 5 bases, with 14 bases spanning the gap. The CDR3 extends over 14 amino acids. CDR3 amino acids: CASSFSGRGNEQYF. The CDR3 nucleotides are TGTGCCAGCAGTTTCAGTGGCAGGGGAAACGAGCAGTACTTC.

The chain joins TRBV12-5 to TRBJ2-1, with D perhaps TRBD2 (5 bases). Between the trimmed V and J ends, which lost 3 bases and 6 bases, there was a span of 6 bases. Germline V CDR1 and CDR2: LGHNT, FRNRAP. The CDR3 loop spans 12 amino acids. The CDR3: CASGFGINEQFF. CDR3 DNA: TGTGCTAGTGGTTTCGGGATCAATGAGCAGTTCTTC. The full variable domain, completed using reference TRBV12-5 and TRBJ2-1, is DARVTQTPRHKVTEMGQEVTMRCQPILGHNTVFWYRQTMMQGLELLAYFRNRAPLDDSGMPKDRFSAEMPDATLATLKIQPSEPRDSAVYFCASGFGINEQFFGPGTRLTVL.

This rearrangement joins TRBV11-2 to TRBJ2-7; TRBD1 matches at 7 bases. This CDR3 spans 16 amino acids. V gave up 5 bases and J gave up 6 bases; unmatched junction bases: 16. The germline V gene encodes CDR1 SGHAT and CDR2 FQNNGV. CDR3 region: CASSPSLTAYRGEQYF. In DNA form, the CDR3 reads TGTGCCAGCAGCCCCTCCCTCACTGCTTACAGGGGCGAGCAGTACTTC.

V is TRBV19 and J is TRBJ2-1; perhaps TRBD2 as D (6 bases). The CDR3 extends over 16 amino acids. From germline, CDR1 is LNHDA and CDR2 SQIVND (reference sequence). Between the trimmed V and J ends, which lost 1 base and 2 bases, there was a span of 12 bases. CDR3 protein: CASSIGWGVAYNEQFF. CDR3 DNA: TGTGCCAGTAGTATAGGATGGGGGGTCGCCTACAATGAGCAGTTCTTC.

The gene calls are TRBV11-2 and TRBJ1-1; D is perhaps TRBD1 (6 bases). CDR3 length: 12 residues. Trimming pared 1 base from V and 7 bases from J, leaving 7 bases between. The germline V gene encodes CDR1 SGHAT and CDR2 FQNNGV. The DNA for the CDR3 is TGTGCCAGCAGCTTAGCACAGGGTGAAGCTTTCTTT. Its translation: CASSLAQGEAFF.

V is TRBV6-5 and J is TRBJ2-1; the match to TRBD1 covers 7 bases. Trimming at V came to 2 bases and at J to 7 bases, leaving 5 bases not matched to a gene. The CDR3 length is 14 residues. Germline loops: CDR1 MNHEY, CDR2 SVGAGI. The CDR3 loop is CASSYGTAYNEQFF. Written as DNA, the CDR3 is TGTGCCAGCAGTTACGGGACAGCTTATAATGAGCAGTTCTTC.

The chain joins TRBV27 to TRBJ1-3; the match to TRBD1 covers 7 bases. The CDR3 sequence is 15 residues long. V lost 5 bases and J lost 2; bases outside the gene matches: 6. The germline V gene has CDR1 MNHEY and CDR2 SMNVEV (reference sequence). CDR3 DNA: TGTGCCAGCAGTCAAACCGGGACAGCTGGAAACACCATATATTTT. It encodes CASSQTGTAGNTIYF.

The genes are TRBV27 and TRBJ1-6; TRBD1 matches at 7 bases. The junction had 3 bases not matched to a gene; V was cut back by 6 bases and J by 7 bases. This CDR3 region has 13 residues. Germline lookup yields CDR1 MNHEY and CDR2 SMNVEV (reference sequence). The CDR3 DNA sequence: TGTGCCAGCAGGCCAGGGGGGAATTCACCCCTCCACTTT. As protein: CASRPGGNSPLHF.

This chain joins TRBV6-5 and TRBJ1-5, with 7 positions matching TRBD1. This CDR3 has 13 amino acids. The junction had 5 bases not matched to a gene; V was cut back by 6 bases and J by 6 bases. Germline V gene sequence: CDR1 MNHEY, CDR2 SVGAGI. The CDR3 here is CASSQGVSQPQHF. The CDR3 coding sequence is TGTGCCAGCAGCCAGGGGGTCAGTCAGCCCCAGCATTTT.